Listed here is a single TCR beta chain. Its antigen remains unidentified. The germline V and J ends were trimmed by 0 bases and 4 bases, with 10 bases remaining between them. The CDR3 is 15 residues long. Germline V lookup: CDR1 MNHEY, CDR2 SVGAGI. These data originate in a study of vaccination and CD4 T cells after COVID-19. Study conclusions and caveats: Clonotypes reactive to SARS-CoV-2 had a median that went up from roughly 21 to 40, but not significantly. Only after vaccination were a median around 83% of convalescents' reactive clones seen.

Treatment reported: roughly 10-day PBMC culture with coronavirus spike peptide pools or control peptides (ViraFEST assay). The Oncomine TCR Beta short-read assay was applied to DNA of cultured CD4+ T cells. TCRdb reprocessed the PCR reads with MiXCR, giving one entry per CDR3 protein. The sample contains about 22,000 distinct CDR3 sequences, roughly 33% of which appear only once. This sequence joins TRBV6-5 and TRBJ1-5, with D hard to call. Sequenced sample: cultured CD4+ T cells from blood. The sequence derives from a human donor with COVID-19. The chain's CDR3 is CASSYSRVGNQPQHF. As DNA, the CDR3 is TGTGCCAGCAGTTACTCGCGGGTGGGAAATCAGCCCCAGCATTTT.